Listed below are T cell receptor beta chains from one sample, sequenced in a study of cytomegalovirus exposure and HLA in healthy donors. Profiling relied on immunoSEQ multiplex PCR, and the TCRdb table lists in-frame clones only, not all of them. The data contain about 110,000 clones, around 90% of them singletons. Sequences were obtained from PBMCs. The receptors here all came from a woman aged 18-30 years in good health and CMV-seronegative. Each CDR3 is given with its conserved first and last residue.

>14|TRBJ2-7|TRBV4-1
CASSQGDRPYEQYF
>12|TRBJ1-4|TRBV4-1
CASSPPYEKLFF
>15|TRBJ1-2|TRBV25-1
CASSESLGPSYGYTF
>13|TRBJ1-2|TRBV29-1
CSVGTGEDYGYTF
>15|TRBJ2-1|TRBV28
CASRGSGGSYNEQFF
>17|TRBJ1-3|TRBV9
CASSAEVDRGSGNTIYF
>17|TRBJ2-2|TRBV29-1
CSVDGGLAGVGTGELFF
>13|TRBJ2-7|TRBV7-9
CASSLGPGGEQYF
>17|TRBJ2-1|TRBV4-1
CASSQTPGPGVYNEQFF
>16|TRBJ1-6|TRBV7-9
CASSPLGVALDSPLHF
>20|TRBJ2-1|TRBV28
CASSRLLGLAGGPVENEQFF
>14|TRBJ2-5|TRBV27
CASSFNRGRETQYF
>12|TRBJ1-3|TRBV28
CASSFQGNTIYF
>15|TRBJ2-7|TRBV6-1
CASRGPGQGIYEQYF
>18|TRBJ2-5|TRBV5-1
CASCSGTSGSQTPGEQYF
>16|TRBJ1-2|TRBV6-5
CASSYSGTGTGGRYTF
>14|TRBJ2-3|TRBV6-6
CASSTGTGGDTQYF
>16|TRBJ1-2|TRBV28
CASSLFPQGTNYGYTF
>16|TRBJ2-1|TRBV11-3
CASSLEGTGVRNEQFF
>14|TRBJ1-5|TRBV6-5
CASSYKGGSQPQHF
>14|TRBJ2-2|TRBV29-1
CSAEGREGTGELFF
>15|TRBJ2-7|TRBV4-1
CASSQATGGYYEQYF
>14|TRBJ2-1|TRBV5-1
CASTPDNTYNEQFF
>17|TRBJ2-5|TRBV19
CASSVRDRAYAKETQYF
>14|TRBJ2-3|TRBV2
CASTPGTLTDTQYF
>16|TRBJ2-5|TRBV7-2
CASSLRGAVGAETQYF
>15|TRBJ2-7|TRBV28
CASSPSGTNPLEQYF
>15|TRBJ2-5|TRBV7-2
CASSPRRGGEETQYF
>16|TRBJ2-3|TRBV5-1
CASSPARGHGTDTQYF